The TCR beta chain under discussion was sequenced for a study of blood T cell repertoires in COVID-19. Study information: The United States, Italy and Spain were the sources of the acute and convalescent COVID-19 samples. T cells, B-cell-depleted T cells, or PBMCs provided the cDNA or gDNA that served as material.

As processed by the authors: Estimation of nucleated cell counts relied on the amplification of reference gene primers. Assay: immunoSEQ multiplex PCR; the TCRdb copy retains only in-frame clones and omits some. That table is the source of V, J and clone size, and D and trimming were worked out from the DNA. The data contain fewer than 200,000 clones, approximately 90% of them seen just once; the ten biggest clones take up roughly 25%. This receptor was identified in a man aged 55 to 70 with acute or convalescent COVID-19. Sequencing used peripheral blood.

In nucleotides, the CDR3 is TGTGCCAGCAGAACTAGCGGGGGGGCCGATGAGCAGTTCTTC. This sequence encodes CASRTSGGADEQFF. The chain combines TRBV7-9 with TRBJ2-1; 13 bases map to TRBD2. This CDR3 comprises 14 residues. Germline V gene sequence: CDR1 SEHNR, CDR2 FQNEAQ (reference sequence). The V segment lost 6 bases and the J segment 8 bases; nucleotides outside the gene matches: 4.